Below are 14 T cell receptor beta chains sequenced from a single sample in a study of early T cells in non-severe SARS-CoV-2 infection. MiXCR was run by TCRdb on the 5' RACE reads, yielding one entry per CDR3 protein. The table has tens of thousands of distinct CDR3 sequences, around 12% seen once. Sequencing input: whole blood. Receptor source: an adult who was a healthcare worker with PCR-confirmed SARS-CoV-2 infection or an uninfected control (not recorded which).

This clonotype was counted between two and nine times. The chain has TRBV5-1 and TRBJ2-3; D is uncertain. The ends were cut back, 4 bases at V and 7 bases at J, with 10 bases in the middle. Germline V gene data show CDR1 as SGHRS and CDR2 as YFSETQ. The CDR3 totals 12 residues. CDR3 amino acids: CASSPDDHTQYF. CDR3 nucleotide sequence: TGCGCCAGCAGCCCCGACGACCATACGCAGTATTTT.

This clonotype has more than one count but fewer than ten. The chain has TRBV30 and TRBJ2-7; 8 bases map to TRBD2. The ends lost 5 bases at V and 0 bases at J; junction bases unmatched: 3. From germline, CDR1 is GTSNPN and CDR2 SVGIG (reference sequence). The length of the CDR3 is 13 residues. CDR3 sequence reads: CAWPGGLSYEQYF. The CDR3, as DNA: TGTGCCTGGCCGGGGGGGCTCTCCTACGAGCAGTACTTC.

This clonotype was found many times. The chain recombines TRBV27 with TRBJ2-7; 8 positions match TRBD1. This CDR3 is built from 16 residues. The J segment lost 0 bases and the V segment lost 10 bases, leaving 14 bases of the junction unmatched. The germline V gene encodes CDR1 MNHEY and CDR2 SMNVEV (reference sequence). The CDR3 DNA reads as TGTGCCACCCGACATATAACAGGGGGGACCTCCTACGAGCAGTACTTC. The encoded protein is CATRHITGGTSYEQYF.

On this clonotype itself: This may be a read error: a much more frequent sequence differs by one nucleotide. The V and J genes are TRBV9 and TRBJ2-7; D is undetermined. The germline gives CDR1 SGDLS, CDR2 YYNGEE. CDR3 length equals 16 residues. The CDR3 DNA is TGTGCCAGCGGCGTAGCTAGTAATCCCCTCTCCTACGAGCAGTACTTC. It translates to CASGVASNPLSYEQYF.

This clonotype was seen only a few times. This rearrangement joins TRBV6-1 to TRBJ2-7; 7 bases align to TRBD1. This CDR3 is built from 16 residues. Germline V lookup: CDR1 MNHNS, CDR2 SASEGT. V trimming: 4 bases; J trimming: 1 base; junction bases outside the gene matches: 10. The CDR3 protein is CASSANTGDSSYEQYF. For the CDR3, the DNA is TGTGCCAGCAGTGCAAACACAGGGGATTCGTCCTACGAGCAGTACTTC.

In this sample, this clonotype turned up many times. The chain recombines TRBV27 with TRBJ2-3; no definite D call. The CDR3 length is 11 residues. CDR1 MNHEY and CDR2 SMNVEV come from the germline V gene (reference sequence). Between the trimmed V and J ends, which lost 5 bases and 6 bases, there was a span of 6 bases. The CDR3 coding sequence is TGTGCCAGCAGTCGGTTGGATACGCAGTATTTT. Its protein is CASSRLDTQYF.

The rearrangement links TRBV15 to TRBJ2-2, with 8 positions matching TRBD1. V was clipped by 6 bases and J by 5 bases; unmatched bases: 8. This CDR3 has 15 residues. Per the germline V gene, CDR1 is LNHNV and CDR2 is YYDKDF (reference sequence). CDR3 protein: CATSGRQGSTGELFF. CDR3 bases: TGTGCCACCAGTGGAAGACAGGGGAGTACCGGGGAGCTGTTTTTT.

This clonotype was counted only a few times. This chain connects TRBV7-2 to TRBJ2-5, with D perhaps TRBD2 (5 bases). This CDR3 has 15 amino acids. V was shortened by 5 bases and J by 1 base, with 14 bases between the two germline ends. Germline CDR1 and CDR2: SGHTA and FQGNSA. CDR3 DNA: TGTGCCAGCAGCCGGACTCTGAGGAGCCAAGAGACCCAGTACTTC. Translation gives CASSRTLRSQETQYF.

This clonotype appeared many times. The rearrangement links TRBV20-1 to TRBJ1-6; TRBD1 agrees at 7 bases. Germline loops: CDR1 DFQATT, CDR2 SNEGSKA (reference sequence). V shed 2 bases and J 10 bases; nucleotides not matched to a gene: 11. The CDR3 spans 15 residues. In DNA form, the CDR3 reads TGCAGTGCTAGAACCGGAGACAGGGCTGGGTCACCCCTCCACTTT. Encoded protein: CSARTGDRAGSPLHF.

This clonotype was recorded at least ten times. The CDR3 nucleotides are TGCAGCATAATAGCCCTGCAGAACTCCTACGAGCAGTACTTC. Protein product: CSIIALQNSYEQYF. The chain couples TRBV29-1 to TRBJ2-7; no definite D call. This CDR3 contains 14 residues. CDR1 and CDR2 (germline): SQVTM, ANQGSEA. V gave up 8 bases and J gave up 0 bases, with 17 bases separating them.

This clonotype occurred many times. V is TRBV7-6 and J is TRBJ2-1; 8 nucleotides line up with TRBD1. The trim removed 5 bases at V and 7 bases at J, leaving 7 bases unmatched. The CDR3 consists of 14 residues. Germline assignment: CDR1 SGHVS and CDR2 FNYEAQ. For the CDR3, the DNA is TGTGCCAGCAGCACCGGACAGGGATGGAATGAGCAGTTCTTC. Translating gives CASSTGQGWNEQFF.

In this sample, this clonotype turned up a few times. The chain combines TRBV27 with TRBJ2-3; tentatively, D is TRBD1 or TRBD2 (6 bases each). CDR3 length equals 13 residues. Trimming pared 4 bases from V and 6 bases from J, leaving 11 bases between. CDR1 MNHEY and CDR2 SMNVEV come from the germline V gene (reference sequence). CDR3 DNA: TGTGCCAGCAGTTACGGGGGCTGGGATACGCAGTATTTT. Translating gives CASSYGGWDTQYF.

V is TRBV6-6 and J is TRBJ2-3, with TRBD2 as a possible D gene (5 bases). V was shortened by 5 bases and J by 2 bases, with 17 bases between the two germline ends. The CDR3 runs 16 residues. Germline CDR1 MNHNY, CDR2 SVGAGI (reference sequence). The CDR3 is CASSPSDYSSTDTQYF. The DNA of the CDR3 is TGTGCCAGCAGTCCCAGCGACTACTCCTCCACAGATACGCAGTATTTT.

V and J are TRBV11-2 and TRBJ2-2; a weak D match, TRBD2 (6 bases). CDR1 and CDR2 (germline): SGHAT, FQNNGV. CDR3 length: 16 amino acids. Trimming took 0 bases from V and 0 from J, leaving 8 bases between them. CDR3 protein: CASSLDRDSNTGELFF. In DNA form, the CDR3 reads TGTGCCAGCAGCTTAGATCGGGACTCGAACACCGGGGAGCTGTTTTTT.